The rows below give T cell receptor beta chains drawn from one sample of a study of T cell changes during pregnancy in multiple sclerosis. Only in-frame clones appear in the TCRdb table, and some are missing; sequencing was by immunoSEQ multiplex PCR. Of 43,000 or so clones detected, around nine tenths appear once; the ten largest clones hold under 2%. This material consisted of peripheral blood, taken in the first trimester of pregnancy. All receptors derive from a female donor with multiple sclerosis, enrolled in a pregnancy study. The CDR3 runs from the conserved cysteine through the conserved F or W. Each record gives: D gene, J gene, V gene, clone size, CDR3 protein, CDR3 DNA. The D gene is left open where the match is weak. Clone size is stated in some rows and not others, as once, few, many or a class when expanded.

D gene: .
J gene: TRBJ1-1
V gene: TRBV7-9
clone size: .
CDR3 protein: CASSLRLDTEAFF
CDR3 DNA: TGTGCCAGCAGCCTACGCCTAGACACTGAAGCTTTCTTT

D gene: .
J gene: TRBJ1-6
V gene: TRBV2
clone size: .
CDR3 protein: CASQGQTSYNSPLHF
CDR3 DNA: TGTGCCAGCCAAGGACAGACCTCCTATAATTCACCCCTCCACTTT

D gene: .
J gene: TRBJ1-6
V gene: TRBV2
clone size: once
CDR3 protein: CASSREGVNSPLHF
CDR3 DNA: TGTGCCAGCAGCAGGGAAGGGGTAAATTCACCCCTCCACTTT

D gene: .
J gene: TRBJ2-1
V gene: TRBV15
clone size: .
CDR3 protein: CATSRASAYNEQFF
CDR3 DNA: TGTGCCACCAGCAGGGCTTCAGCGTACAATGAGCAGTTCTTC

D gene: .
J gene: TRBJ1-1
V gene: TRBV2
clone size: .
CDR3 protein: CASSKQGETEAFF
CDR3 DNA: TGTGCCAGCAGTAAACAGGGAGAAACTGAAGCTTTCTTT

D gene: TRBD1
J gene: TRBJ1-5
V gene: TRBV6-5
clone size: .
CDR3 protein: CASSTTGGFNQPQHF
CDR3 DNA: TGTGCCAGCAGTACGACAGGGGGATTCAATCAGCCCCAGCATTTT

D gene: .
J gene: TRBJ2-2
V gene: TRBV6-4
clone size: .
CDR3 protein: CASSEGGTGELFF
CDR3 DNA: TGTGCCAGCAGTGAAGGCGGCACCGGGGAGCTGTTTTTT

D gene: .
J gene: TRBJ1-4
V gene: TRBV2
clone size: .
CDR3 protein: CASSDSGTTNEKLFF
CDR3 DNA: TGTGCCAGCAGTGATTCGGGGACAACTAATGAAAAACTGTTTTTT

D gene: TRBD1
J gene: TRBJ1-1
V gene: TRBV10-3
clone size: .
CDR3 protein: CAINSDRGMNTEAFF
CDR3 DNA: TGTGCCATCAATAGCGACAGGGGCATGAACACTGAAGCTTTCTTT

D gene: .
J gene: TRBJ1-4
V gene: TRBV7-9
clone size: .
CDR3 protein: CASSPGQSRDEKLFF
CDR3 DNA: TGTGCCAGCAGCCCGGGACAAAGTAGAGATGAAAAACTGTTTTTT

D gene: .
J gene: TRBJ1-1
V gene: TRBV5-4
clone size: .
CDR3 protein: CASSLDTNTEAFF
CDR3 DNA: TGTGCCAGCAGCTTGGACACGAACACTGAAGCTTTCTTT

D gene: .
J gene: TRBJ2-1
V gene: TRBV28
clone size: .
CDR3 protein: CASSLNLRTIGLDEQFF
CDR3 DNA: TGTGCCAGCAGTTTAAATCTTAGGACTATCGGTTTGGATGAGCAGTTCTTC

D gene: TRBD1
J gene: TRBJ1-6
V gene: TRBV7-2
clone size: few
CDR3 protein: CASSPGTGAAYRNSPLHF
CDR3 DNA: TGTGCCAGCAGCCCCGGGACAGGGGCCGCTTACCGTAATTCACCCCTCCACTTT

D gene: TRBD1
J gene: TRBJ1-2
V gene: TRBV18
clone size: .
CDR3 protein: CASSSRDRGPGYTF
CDR3 DNA: TGTGCCAGCTCATCCCGGGACAGGGGTCCTGGCTACACCTTC

D gene: .
J gene: TRBJ2-2
V gene: TRBV2
clone size: .
CDR3 protein: CASSEQGGNTGELFF
CDR3 DNA: TGTGCCAGCAGTGAACAGGGTGGAAACACCGGGGAGCTGTTTTTT

D gene: .
J gene: TRBJ1-1
V gene: TRBV10-3
clone size: .
CDR3 protein: CAISAQGSTEAFF
CDR3 DNA: TGTGCCATCAGTGCCCAGGGTTCCACTGAAGCTTTCTTT

D gene: TRBD1
J gene: TRBJ2-7
V gene: TRBV5-1
clone size: once
CDR3 protein: CASSLDRQGVGEQYF
CDR3 DNA: TGCGCCAGCAGCTTGGACCGACAGGGAGTTGGAGAGCAGTACTTC

D gene: TRBD1
J gene: TRBJ1-2
V gene: TRBV4-2
clone size: .
CDR3 protein: CASSQEIGRQGAGYGYTF
CDR3 DNA: TGTGCCAGCAGCCAAGAAATAGGGAGACAGGGGGCTGGGTATGGCTACACCTTC

D gene: .
J gene: TRBJ1-1
V gene: TRBV7-3
clone size: .
CDR3 protein: CASSPQMTGNTEAFF
CDR3 DNA: TGTGCCAGCAGCCCGCAAATGACAGGGAACACTGAAGCTTTCTTT

D gene: .
J gene: TRBJ2-7
V gene: TRBV28
clone size: .
CDR3 protein: CASSLPAGYEAYEQYF
CDR3 DNA: TGTGCCAGCAGTTTGCCCGCAGGGTACGAGGCTTACGAGCAGTACTTC

D gene: .
J gene: TRBJ2-5
V gene: TRBV27
clone size: .
CDR3 protein: CASSPYGAEWETQYF
CDR3 DNA: TGTGCCAGCAGTCCCTATGGGGCAGAGTGGGAGACCCAGTACTTC

D gene: TRBD1
J gene: TRBJ1-1
V gene: TRBV5-1
clone size: .
CDR3 protein: CASSLMDRATEAFF
CDR3 DNA: TGCGCCAGCAGCTTAATGGACAGGGCCACTGAAGCTTTCTTT

D gene: TRBD2
J gene: TRBJ2-5
V gene: TRBV7-9
clone size: .
CDR3 protein: CASSLGLAGGSRQETQYF
CDR3 DNA: TGTGCCAGCAGCTTAGGGCTAGCGGGGGGGTCCCGCCAAGAGACCCAGTACTTC

D gene: .
J gene: TRBJ1-4
V gene: TRBV19
clone size: .
CDR3 protein: CASSIGNRGEKLFF
CDR3 DNA: TGTGCCAGTAGTATCGGCAACCGGGGGGAAAAACTGTTTTTT

D gene: .
J gene: TRBJ1-1
V gene: TRBV5-1
clone size: once
CDR3 protein: CASSLIRASDEAFF
CDR3 DNA: TGCGCCAGCAGCTTGATCAGGGCGAGTGATGAAGCTTTCTTT

D gene: TRBD2
J gene: TRBJ2-3
V gene: TRBV30
clone size: .
CDR3 protein: CAWSPGGGLGDTQYF
CDR3 DNA: TGTGCCTGGAGTCCAGGCGGGGGGCTCGGGGATACGCAGTATTTT

D gene: TRBD1
J gene: TRBJ1-1
V gene: TRBV7-2
clone size: .
CDR3 protein: CASSRTLGQGGTEAFF
CDR3 DNA: TGTGCCAGCAGCCGCACCCTCGGACAGGGAGGAACTGAAGCTTTCTTT

D gene: .
J gene: TRBJ1-1
V gene: TRBV5-4
clone size: .
CDR3 protein: CASTPWGQKNTEAFF
CDR3 DNA: TGTGCCAGCACCCCCTGGGGGCAGAAGAACACTGAAGCTTTCTTT

D gene: TRBD2
J gene: TRBJ2-5
V gene: TRBV9
clone size: .
CDR3 protein: CASSVGGAETQYF
CDR3 DNA: TGTGCCAGCAGCGTCGGGGGGGCGGAGACCCAGTACTTC

D gene: .
J gene: TRBJ2-3
V gene: TRBV15
clone size: .
CDR3 protein: CATSRDLRSTPSTDTQYF
CDR3 DNA: TGTGCCACCAGCAGAGATCTGAGATCAACTCCTTCCACAGATACGCAGTATTTT

D gene: .
J gene: TRBJ1-1
V gene: TRBV13
clone size: .
CDR3 protein: CASSSPWGQNTEAFF
CDR3 DNA: TGTGCCAGCAGCTCACCCTGGGGACAGAACACTGAAGCTTTCTTT

D gene: .
J gene: TRBJ2-7
V gene: TRBV2
clone size: .
CDR3 protein: CASSEQGSSYEQYF
CDR3 DNA: TGTGCCAGCAGTGAACAGGGGAGCTCCTACGAGCAGTACTTC

D gene: TRBD1
J gene: TRBJ1-5
V gene: TRBV10-2
clone size: .
CDR3 protein: CASSPTGRQPQHF
CDR3 DNA: TGCGCCAGCAGTCCGACAGGGCGTCAGCCCCAGCATTTT

D gene: .
J gene: TRBJ2-1
V gene: TRBV7-2
clone size: .
CDR3 protein: CASSLTSQAISYNEQFF
CDR3 DNA: TGTGCCAGCAGCTTGACTAGTCAGGCCATCTCCTACAATGAGCAGTTCTTC

D gene: TRBD1
J gene: TRBJ1-2
V gene: TRBV27
clone size: .
CDR3 protein: CASSWGQRGYGYTF
CDR3 DNA: TGTGCCAGCAGTTGGGGACAGCGCGGGTACGGCTACACCTTC

D gene: TRBD1
J gene: TRBJ2-1
V gene: TRBV27
clone size: .
CDR3 protein: CASSRFQGDREQFF
CDR3 DNA: TGTGCCAGCAGCCGCTTCCAGGGGGATCGGGAGCAGTTCTTC

D gene: TRBD1
J gene: TRBJ1-4
V gene: TRBV2
clone size: .
CDR3 protein: CASSPTGQENEKLFF
CDR3 DNA: TGTGCCAGCAGTCCAACGGGACAGGAGAATGAAAAACTGTTTTTT

D gene: .
J gene: TRBJ1-1
V gene: TRBV5-1
clone size: .
CDR3 protein: CASSLGYLKVGQDTEAFF
CDR3 DNA: TGCGCCAGCAGCTTGGGGTACCTTAAAGTGGGTCAGGACACTGAAGCTTTCTTT

D gene: .
J gene: TRBJ2-1
V gene: TRBV18
clone size: .
CDR3 protein: CASHDLANEQFF
CDR3 DNA: TGTGCCAGCCACGACCTAGCTAATGAGCAGTTCTTC

D gene: .
J gene: TRBJ1-2
V gene: TRBV5-5
clone size: .
CDR3 protein: CASSLGQIRSGSYTF
CDR3 DNA: TGTGCCAGCAGCCTCGGACAAATCAGGTCCGGGTCCTACACCTTC

D gene: .
J gene: TRBJ2-2
V gene: TRBV5-6
clone size: once
CDR3 protein: CASSPDRGSNTGELFF
CDR3 DNA: TGTGCCAGCAGCCCGGACCGGGGGTCGAACACCGGGGAGCTGTTTTTT

D gene: .
J gene: TRBJ1-5
V gene: TRBV28
clone size: .
CDR3 protein: CASSSGVYQPQHF
CDR3 DNA: TGTGCCAGCAGTTCAGGGGTTTATCAGCCCCAGCATTTT

D gene: TRBD1
J gene: TRBJ1-5
V gene: TRBV5-4
clone size: .
CDR3 protein: CATGTDINQPQHF
CDR3 DNA: TGTGCCACAGGGACAGATATAAATCAGCCCCAGCATTTT

D gene: .
J gene: TRBJ2-7
V gene: TRBV4-3
clone size: once
CDR3 protein: CASSQDITYEQYF
CDR3 DNA: TGCGCCAGCAGCCAAGATATAACTTACGAGCAGTACTTC

D gene: .
J gene: TRBJ1-1
V gene: TRBV7-9
clone size: .
CDR3 protein: CASSLEQGLTEAFF
CDR3 DNA: TGTGCCAGCAGCTTAGAACAGGGCTTAACTGAAGCTTTCTTT

D gene: .
J gene: TRBJ2-3
V gene: TRBV4-2
clone size: .
CDR3 protein: CASSQDYTRGRSGGTQYF
CDR3 DNA: TGTGCCAGCAGCCAAGATTATACCAGGGGCCGTTCGGGCGGGACGCAGTATTTT

D gene: TRBD2
J gene: TRBJ2-7
V gene: TRBV5-6
clone size: few
CDR3 protein: CASSLIGGYSYEQYF
CDR3 DNA: TGTGCCAGCAGCTTGATCGGGGGGTACTCCTACGAGCAGTACTTC

D gene: .
J gene: TRBJ1-2
V gene: TRBV6-1
clone size: .
CDR3 protein: CASSPSPPDIYGYTF
CDR3 DNA: TGTGCCAGCAGTCCAAGCCCCCCTGACATCTATGGCTACACCTTC

D gene: TRBD1
J gene: TRBJ1-6
V gene: TRBV6-1
clone size: .
CDR3 protein: CASSAMAGQGHSPLHF
CDR3 DNA: TGTGCCAGCAGTGCGATGGCGGGACAGGGACACTCACCCCTCCACTTT

D gene: TRBD2
J gene: TRBJ2-4
V gene: TRBV4-2
clone size: .
CDR3 protein: CASSQLTSGGAKNIQYF
CDR3 DNA: TGTGCCAGCAGCCAACTGACTAGCGGGGGGGCCAAAAACATTCAGTACTTC

D gene: .
J gene: TRBJ1-2
V gene: TRBV4-1
clone size: .
CDR3 protein: CASSQDRLWSYGYTF
CDR3 DNA: TGCGCCAGCAGCCAAGATCGTCTATGGAGCTATGGCTACACCTTC

D gene: TRBD1
J gene: TRBJ2-1
V gene: TRBV7-3
clone size: medium-sized
CDR3 protein: CASSWGTGNNEQFF
CDR3 DNA: TGTGCCAGCAGCTGGGGGACAGGGAACAATGAGCAGTTCTTC

D gene: TRBD2
J gene: TRBJ2-5
V gene: TRBV29-1
clone size: .
CDR3 protein: CSVDVWTSGSQETQYF
CDR3 DNA: TGCAGCGTTGACGTTTGGACTAGCGGGTCCCAAGAGACCCAGTACTTC